A selection of T cell receptor beta chains follows, all from one sample in a study of beta chain features in type 1 diabetes. Sequencing used immunoSEQ multiplex PCR; TCRdb keeps in-frame clones, though not all of them. Of around 250,000 clones listed, 20% are singletons. Sequencing was done on a sample of naive CD4+ T cells from blood. The receptors come from a middle-aged woman with type 1 diabetes. The CDR3 runs from the conserved cysteine through the conserved F or W. Each record gives: V gene, J gene, D gene, CDR3 protein. The D gene is left open where the match is weak.

TRBV18	TRBJ1-2	-	CASSPGPEYGYTF
TRBV29-1	TRBJ2-5	-	CSVNRWSEETQYF
TRBV25-1	TRBJ1-3	TRBD1	CASSEPQGRRDTIYF
TRBV6-5	TRBJ1-2	-	CASRQGRGNYGYTF
TRBV7-2	TRBJ2-7	-	CASSPRTASSYEQYF
TRBV6-6	TRBJ1-1	-	CASSYVTGNEAFF
TRBV2	TRBJ2-4	-	CASTGRLAKNIQYF
TRBV28	TRBJ1-2	-	CASSLSQDYGYTF
TRBV7-2	TRBJ2-1	-	CASSSSPSGYNEQFF
TRBV19	TRBJ1-5	-	CASTQVNSNQPQHF
TRBV29-1	TRBJ2-7	TRBD1	CSASFAGTGIPYEQYF
TRBV25-1	TRBJ2-5	-	CASSEQVSQETQYF
TRBV30	TRBJ2-5	TRBD1	CACGDRGGETQYF
TRBV6-5	TRBJ2-1	-	CASSPRDFVNGQFF
TRBV19	TRBJ2-1	TRBD1	CASSLRQGEGYEQFF
TRBV30	TRBJ1-2	-	CAWDASSGYGYTF
TRBV7-2	TRBJ2-7	TRBD1	CASSLDRGRREQYF
TRBV28	TRBJ1-2	-	CASSLAVPAVDYGYTF
TRBV2	TRBJ2-6	TRBD1	CASSDLGQALPGANVLTF
TRBV6-6	TRBJ2-3	-	CASIFGRGGLRDTQYF
TRBV29-1	TRBJ1-1	-	CSVELQAGGAFF
TRBV5-1	TRBJ2-5	-	CASRGGTEETQYF
TRBV7-3	TRBJ1-4	TRBD1	CASSTDRGGKLFF
TRBV5-6	TRBJ2-5	-	CASSSPYLPETQYF
TRBV13	TRBJ2-7	-	CASSFPVRSYEQYF
TRBV29-1	TRBJ2-7	TRBD1	CSVEGTGGPSYEQYF